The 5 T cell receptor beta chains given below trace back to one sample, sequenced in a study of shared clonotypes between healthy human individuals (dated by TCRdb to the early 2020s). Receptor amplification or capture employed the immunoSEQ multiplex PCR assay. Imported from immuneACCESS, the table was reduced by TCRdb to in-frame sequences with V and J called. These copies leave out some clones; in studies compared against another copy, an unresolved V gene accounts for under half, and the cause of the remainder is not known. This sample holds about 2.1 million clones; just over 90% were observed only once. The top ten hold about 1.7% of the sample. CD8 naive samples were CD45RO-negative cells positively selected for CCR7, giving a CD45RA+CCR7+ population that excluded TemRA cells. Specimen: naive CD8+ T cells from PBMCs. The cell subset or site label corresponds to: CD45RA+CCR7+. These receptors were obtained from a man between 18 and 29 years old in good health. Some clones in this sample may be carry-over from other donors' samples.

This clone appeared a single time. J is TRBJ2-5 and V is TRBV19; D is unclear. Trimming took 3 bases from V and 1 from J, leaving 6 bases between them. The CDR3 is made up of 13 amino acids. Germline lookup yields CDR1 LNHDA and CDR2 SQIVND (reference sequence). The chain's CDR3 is CASSIPLQETQYF. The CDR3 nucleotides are TGTGCCAGTAGTATCCCTCTCCAAGAGACCCAGTACTTC.

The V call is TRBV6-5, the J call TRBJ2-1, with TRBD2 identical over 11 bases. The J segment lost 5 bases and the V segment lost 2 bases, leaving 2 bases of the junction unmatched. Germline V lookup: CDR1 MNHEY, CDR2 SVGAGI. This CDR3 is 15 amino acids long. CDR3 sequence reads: CASSYVAGGHNEQFF. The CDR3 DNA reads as TGTGCCAGCAGTTACGTAGCGGGAGGGCACAATGAGCAGTTCTTC.

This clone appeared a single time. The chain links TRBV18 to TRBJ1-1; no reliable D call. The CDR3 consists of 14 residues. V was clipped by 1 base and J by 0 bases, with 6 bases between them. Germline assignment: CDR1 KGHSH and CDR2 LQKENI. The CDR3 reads CASSPQRMNTEAFF. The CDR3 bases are TGTGCCAGCTCACCACAACGGATGAACACTGAAGCTTTCTTT.

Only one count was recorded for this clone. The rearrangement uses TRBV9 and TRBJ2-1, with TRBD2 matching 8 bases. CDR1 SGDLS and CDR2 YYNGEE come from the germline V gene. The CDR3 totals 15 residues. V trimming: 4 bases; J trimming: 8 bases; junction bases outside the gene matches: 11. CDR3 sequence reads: CASSTQRESKDEQFF. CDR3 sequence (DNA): TGTGCCAGCAGCACCCAGCGGGAGAGCAAAGATGAGCAGTTCTTC.

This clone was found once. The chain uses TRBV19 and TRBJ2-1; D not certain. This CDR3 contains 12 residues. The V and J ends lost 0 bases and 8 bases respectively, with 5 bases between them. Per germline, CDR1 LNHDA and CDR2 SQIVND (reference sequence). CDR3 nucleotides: TGTGCCAGTAGTATAGAGAGCCATGAGCAGTTCTTC. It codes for CASSIESHEQFF.